This T cell receptor (beta chain) was captured by sequencing in a study of T cell changes during pregnancy in multiple sclerosis (dated by TCRdb to about 2019). Study-wide context: The study looked at changes in the T cell repertoire across pregnancy in women with multiple sclerosis.

About this clone: No cognate antigen has been identified for it. No qualities accompany the bases; no much larger clone lies one base away.

The germline V gene encodes CDR1 SGHTA and CDR2 FQGNSA. Spanning cysteine to phenylalanine, the CDR3 consists of 16 amino acids. CDR3 DNA is the only sequence kept; it has 48 bases, read in frame from the first base. V and J are truncated by 3 bases and 1 base respectively, leaving an intervening sequence of 15 bases. Preparation of the library involved the immunoSEQ multiplex PCR assay. Sourced from immuneACCESS, this table was stored by TCRdb with only in-frame sequences that have V and J called. A share of the clones is absent; for the studies checked, an unresolved V gene accounts for under half, and the remainder has no known explanation. This sample has some 100,000 clones in its table, and just over 90% of those were observed once. 1.2% of the sample lies in the top ten.

The clonotype comes from a female donor with multiple sclerosis, enrolled in a pregnancy study. The chain employs TRBV7-2 and TRBJ1-1, with a tentative D gene TRBD1 over 5 matching bases. The sample here was peripheral blood, taken in the second trimester of pregnancy. CDR3 sequence: CASSFDPGLPNTEAFF. The sequenced DNA: TGTGCCAGCAGCTTCGACCCGGGACTCCCGAACACTGAAGCTTTCTTT.